The present T cell receptor beta chain was sequenced within a study of regulatory T cells in long-lasting Graves disease. Library construction for TCR beta used iRepertoire HTBI primers and Arm-PCR of CDR3 regions. Study processing details: Identification across samples found 62 TRBV and over 12 TRBJ segments. TCRdb re-called the multiplex PCR reads through MiXCR, storing one row per CDR3 protein. TCRdb's processing, not the authors', yielded these V and J calls. The table shows 450,000 to 600,000 distinct CDR3 sequences, with 15% to 20% occurring only once. This clonotype was found many times. Described time point: newly diagnosed GD, antithyroid drugs for less than 3 months. The TCR library was prepared using RNA isolated from PBMCs. American Thyroid Association guidelines were used to diagnose Graves' disease. The sample also formed part of further work on T cells in Graves' hyperthyroidism and ophthalmopathy. As that report states: The diagnostic basis comprised clinical symptoms, serum thyroxine and TRAb, thyroid ultrasound and orbital computed tomography.

The source was peripheral blood mononuclear cells (PBMCs), collected at new diagnosis, from a patient treated with antithyroid drugs. This TCR was recovered from a man aged 35 to 55 with Graves disease.

CDR3 protein: CASSPFGDFSYEQYF. The CDR3 coding sequence is TGTGCCAGCAGTCCCTTTGGGGACTTCTCCTACGAGCAGTACTTC. This chain joins TRBV28 and TRBJ2-7; a weak D match, TRBD2 (6 bases). The CDR3 is 15 residues long. Germline-derived CDR1 and CDR2 are MDHEN and SYDVKM. Trimming left V 5 bases short and J 0 bases short, with 14 bases between. Full variable domain (missing parts from reference TRBV28 and TRBJ2-7): DVKVTQSSRYLVKRTGEKVFLECVQDMDHENMFWYRQDPGLGLRLIYFSYDVKMKEKGDIPEGYSVSREKKERFSLILESASTNQTSMYLCASSPFGDFSYEQYFGPGTRLTVT.